This T cell receptor beta chain originates from a study of T cell responses to AZD1222 COVID-19 vaccine. Study details: Second-dose recipients at about 4 or about 12 weeks were treated as one pooled group.

Worth noting for this clone: Antigen: not known.

The junction had 2 bases not matched to a gene; V was cut back by 4 bases and J by 2 bases. The germline V gene encodes CDR1 LGHNT and CDR2 FRNRAP. The CDR3 spans 14 residues. TCRdb's table, derived via immunoSEQ multiplex PCR, lists solely in-frame clones and lacks some. The sample comprises about 97,000 clones, 70% to 90% of which are singletons, and 2.8% rests with the top ten. Points from the study as a whole: Seropositive at baseline were only a handful of AZD1222 recipients. White British donors predominated, females outnumbered males, and clonal diversity was possibly underestimated. Once two AZD1222 doses were given, Spike-specific TCR breadth and depth went up.

J is TRBJ2-1 and V is TRBV12-5; TRBD1 matches 7 bases. The TCR sequence derives from an adult in good health. The specimen was peripheral blood, collected on day 0 of AZD1222 vaccination. The CDR3 bases are TGTGCTAGTGGTTCGGGACAGACCTACAATGAGCAGTTCTTC. It yields the protein CASGSGQTYNEQFF.